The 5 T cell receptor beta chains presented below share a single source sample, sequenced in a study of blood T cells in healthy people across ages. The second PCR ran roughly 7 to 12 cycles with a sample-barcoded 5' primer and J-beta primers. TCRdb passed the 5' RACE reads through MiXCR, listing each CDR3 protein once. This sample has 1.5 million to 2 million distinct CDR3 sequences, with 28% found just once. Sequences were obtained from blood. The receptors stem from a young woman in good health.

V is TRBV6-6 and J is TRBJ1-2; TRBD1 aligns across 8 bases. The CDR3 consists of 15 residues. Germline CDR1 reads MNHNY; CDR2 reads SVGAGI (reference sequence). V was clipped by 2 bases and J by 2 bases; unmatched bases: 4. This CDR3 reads CASSYGGTGNYGYTF. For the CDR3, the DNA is TGTGCCAGCAGTTACGGAGGGACAGGAAACTATGGCTACACCTTC.

CDR3 protein: CSVRDLNEQYF. CDR3 in DNA: TGCAGCGTTCGGGACTTGAATGAGCAGTACTTC. This chain links TRBV29-1 with TRBJ2-1; possible D gene TRBD2, 6 bases. The J call may be mistaken, given a closer DNA end match to TRBJ2-7. The germline gives CDR1 SQVTM, CDR2 ANQGSEA. CDR3 length: 11 amino acids.

CDR3 DNA: TGTGCCAGCAGCGGGACAGGGAGAGCCTACGAGCAGTACTTC. Amino acids: CASSGTGRAYEQYF. This sequence joins TRBV10-3 and TRBJ2-7; 9 positions match TRBD1. Germline V gene lookup returns CDR1 ENHRY and CDR2 SYGVKD. This CDR3 comprises 14 residues. Germline trimming cut 10 bases from V and 2 bases from J; bases unmatched to any gene: 9.

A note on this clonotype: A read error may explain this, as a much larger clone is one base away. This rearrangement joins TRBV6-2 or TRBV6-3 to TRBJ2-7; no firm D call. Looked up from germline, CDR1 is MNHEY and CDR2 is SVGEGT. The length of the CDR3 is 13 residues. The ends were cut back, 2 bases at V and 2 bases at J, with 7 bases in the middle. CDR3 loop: CASSYKAPYEQYF. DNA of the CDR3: TGTGCCAGCAGTTACAAGGCGCCCTACGAGCAGTACTTC.

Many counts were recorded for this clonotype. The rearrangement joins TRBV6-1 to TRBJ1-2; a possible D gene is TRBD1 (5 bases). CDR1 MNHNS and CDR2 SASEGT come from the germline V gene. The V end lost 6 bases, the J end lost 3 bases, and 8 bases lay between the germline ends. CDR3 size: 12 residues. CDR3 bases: TGTGCCAGCAGGCAGGGTGACTATGGCTACACCTTC. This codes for CASRQGDYGYTF.